The 9 T cell receptor beta chains below all came from one sample that was sequenced in a study of cytomegalovirus exposure and HLA in healthy donors. PCR involved 60 Vbeta and 13 Jbeta primers. The protocol was immunoSEQ multiplex PCR, while the TCRdb copy is restricted to in-frame clones and leaves out a portion. The data contain more than 110,000 clones, 80% of them singletons. The specimen sequenced was PBMCs. The source of these receptors is a male donor in good health and CMV-seropositive.

The chain couples TRBV5-6 to TRBJ1-6, with D possibly being TRBD1 (6 bases). V shed 3 bases and J shed 0 bases, with 10 bases lying between them. CDR1 and CDR2 from the germline V gene are SGHDT and YYEEEE. There are 16 residues in the CDR3. In DNA, the CDR3 is TGTGCCAGCAGCTACAGGGAGAGCTCCTATAATTCACCCCTCCACTTT. It codes for CASSYRESSYNSPLHF.

The rearrangement uses TRBV6-6 and TRBJ1-6; D gene unclear. This CDR3 is built from 15 residues. Germline lookup yields CDR1 MNHNY and CDR2 SVGAGI (reference sequence). V was shortened by 0 bases and J by 9 bases, with 12 bases between the two germline ends. The DNA for the CDR3 is TGTGCCAGCAGTTACTCGGGAGGTCTCGGTTCACCCCTCCACTTT. It codes for CASSYSGGLGSPLHF.

This sequence joins TRBV19 and TRBJ2-5; D perhaps matches TRBD1 (5 bases). V was cut by 4 bases and J by 5 bases, with 20 bases left in between. Germline assignment: CDR1 LNHDA and CDR2 SQIVND (reference sequence). This CDR3 has 16 amino acids. CDR3 in amino acids: CASSTHPQVYGETQYF. As DNA, the CDR3 is TGTGCCAGTAGTACCCACCCACAGGTCTACGGTGAGACCCAGTACTTC.

In the case of this clone: Other nucleotide sequences in the sample specify the same CDR3. The chain is built from TRBV29-1 and TRBJ2-3; no firm D call. Germline-derived CDR1 and CDR2 are SQVTM and ANQGSEA. The CDR3 is 13 residues long. The V end lost 3 bases, the J end lost 2 bases, and 9 bases lay between the germline ends. This CDR3 is CSVDRAYTDTQYF. CDR3 DNA: TGCAGCGTTGATCGCGCCTACACAGATACGCAGTATTTT.

The V call is TRBV21-1, the J call TRBJ2-7; TRBD2 reflects the table's D call only, with no check against the DNA. TRBV21-1 is termed a pseudogene. The length of the CDR3 is 12 residues. The CDR3 coding sequence is TGTGCCAGCAGCAGGACTAGCTCCGAGCAGTACTTC. This sequence encodes CASSRTSSEQYF.

J is TRBJ2-7 and V is TRBV11-3; 7 positions match TRBD2. Germline loops: CDR1 SGHNT, CDR2 YENEEA. The length of the CDR3 is 17 residues. With V trimmed by 4 bases and J by 7 bases, 19 bases remained unmatched. The CDR3 DNA follows: TGTGCCAGCAGCTCCCTTCGTCGTGCAGGGAGGGGTTGGGAGCAGTACTTC. Its protein is CASSSLRRAGRGWEQYF.

The chain uses TRBV2 and TRBJ1-1, with a tentative D call TRBD1 (5 bases). This CDR3 is built from 13 residues. Germline assignment: CDR1 SNHLY and CDR2 FYNNEI. V lost 6 bases and J 12 bases, leaving 20 bases between the germline ends. The CDR3 DNA follows: TGTGCCAGCAGCACCGGGGGTGCCCTGGGGACTTTCTTT. Its protein product is CASSTGGALGTFF.

The V call is TRBV5-6, the J call TRBJ2-1, with TRBD2 as a possible D gene (6 bases). This CDR3 is built from 15 residues. The V and J ends lost 2 bases and 3 bases respectively, with 12 bases between them. The germline CDR1 and CDR2 sequences are SGHDT and YYEEEE. As DNA, the CDR3 is TGTGCCAGCAGCTTCCAAGAGGACTACTACAATGAGCAGTTCTTC. Residues: CASSFQEDYYNEQFF.

This clone was seen only once. The chain has TRBV23-1 and TRBJ2-3; 12 positions match TRBD2. TRBV23-1 is an ORF, and what it does is uncertain. There are 17 residues in the CDR3. V was pared by 0 bases and J by 6 bases, with 7 bases of the junction left unmatched. CDR3 amino acids: CASSQSLLAGGADTQYF. CDR3 DNA: TGCGCCAGCAGTCAATCGCTACTAGCGGGGGGTGCGGATACGCAGTATTTT.